The 25 T cell receptor beta chains reported below all come from one sample, sequenced in a study of T cell repertoires in cytomegalovirus infection (dated by TCRdb to between 2019 and 2020). Their target antigens are unknown. Sequencer: Illumina HiSeq 1500. The public sequencing data were trimmed at Q25 with fastp and processed into clonotypes with MiXCR by TCRdb, which kept only in-frame beta chains. Here each entry gathers all rows of one CDR3 protein and keeps the most common genes and DNA. In this sample the table shows approximately 350,000 distinct CDR3 sequences, nearly 35% of which occur a single time. About 13% of the sample is taken by the ten largest. What the treatment or condition label conveys for this sample: in vitro stimulation with specific CMV peptide epitopes to enrich CMV-specific T cells. This specimen was cultured PBMCs, taken from culture after CMV antigen stimulation. Source of these receptors: a human donor in good health (CMV status not recorded). Some clones in this sample may be carry-over from other donors' samples.

The chain joins TRBV12-3 or TRBV12-4 to TRBJ2-3; 13 nucleotides line up with TRBD2. The CDR3 is 14 amino acids. V lost 10 bases, J lost 5 bases, and 6 bases stayed unmatched. In nucleotides, the CDR3 is TGTGCCACCGGACTAGCGGGAGTGTTAGATACGCAGTATTTT. Translated, it gives CATGLAGVLDTQYF.

This clonotype was picked up a small number of times. The J gene is TRBJ2-6, the V gene TRBV6-1; the match to TRBD2 covers 10 bases. The junction had 8 bases not matched to a gene; V was cut back by 6 bases and J by 0 bases. This CDR3 region has 18 residues. CDR1 is MNHNS and CDR2 is SASEGT in the germline V gene. The CDR3: CASRGAGLAYSGANVLTF. CDR3 DNA sequence: TGTGCCAGCAGGGGAGCGGGACTAGCGTACTCTGGGGCCAACGTCCTGACTTTC.

In this sample, this clonotype turned up a few times. The rearrangement uses TRBV5-1 and TRBJ2-5; D not certain. V was shortened by 0 bases and J by 5 bases, with 11 bases between the two germline ends. The CDR3 totals 14 residues. The V gene's germline CDR1 is SGHRS and CDR2 YFSETQ. CDR3 DNA sequence: TGCGCCAGCAGCTTGGCTCCAGCGAGGGAGACCCAGTACTTC. Translating gives CASSLAPARETQYF.

V is TRBV27 and J is TRBJ1-6; TRBD1 matches 9 bases. Trimming took 6 bases from V and 7 from J; bases not matched to a gene: 4. This CDR3 contains 14 residues. CDR1 is MNHEY and CDR2 is SMNVEV in the germline V gene (reference sequence). The CDR3 protein is CASRPGTGNSPLHF. CDR3 nucleotides: TGTGCCAGCAGACCCGGGACAGGGAATTCACCCCTCCACTTT.

The CDR3 bases are TGTGCCAGCAGCTCTAACGGGGTGAGAAATGAAAAACTGTTTTTT. It translates to CASSSNGVRNEKLFF. The chain carries TRBV7-2 and TRBJ1-4; D uncertain. V gave up 4 bases and J gave up 5 bases, with 14 bases separating them. The CDR3 has 15 amino acids. CDR1 and CDR2 (germline): SGHTA, FQGNSA.

This clonotype was observed a single time. The rearrangement links TRBV6-5 to TRBJ2-7; 8 positions match TRBD1. Germline assignment: CDR1 MNHEY and CDR2 SVGAGI. The trim removed 0 bases at V and 1 base at J, leaving 2 bases unmatched. The CDR3 has 15 residues. The CDR3 DNA reads TGTGCCAGCAGTTACTCAACAGGGGGGTCCTACGAGCAGTACGTC. Encoded protein: CASSYSTGGSYEQYV.

This chain links TRBV28 with TRBJ1-5; 8 bases are a match to TRBD1. CDR3 length: 15 residues. Per germline, CDR1 MDHEN and CDR2 SYDVKM. With 3 bases clipped from V and 3 bases from J, the junction kept 4 bases outside the gene matches. CDR3: CASSFDRGDNQPQHF. CDR3 DNA sequence: TGTGCCAGCAGTTTCGACAGGGGAGACAATCAGCCCCAGCATTTT.

The chain couples TRBV28 to TRBJ1-2, with TRBD1 identical over 12 bases. Germline-derived CDR1 and CDR2 are MDHEN and SYDVKM. Losses at the gene ends were 9 bases for V and 4 bases for J; bases not matched to a gene: 6. The CDR3 has 14 residues. The CDR3 region has the DNA TGTGCCAGTACCGGGACAGGGGGCGTCTATGGCTACACCTTC. This sequence encodes CASTGTGGVYGYTF.

This clonotype was seen a handful of times. The chain recombines TRBV7-2 with TRBJ2-4, with D maybe TRBD2 (6 bases). Germline values: CDR1 SGHTA, CDR2 FQGNSA. V gave up 3 bases and J gave up 3 bases, with 9 bases separating them. This CDR3 comprises 14 residues. The CDR3 loop reads CASSLMGGKNIQYF. In nucleotides, the CDR3 is TGTGCCAGCAGCTTGATGGGGGGCAAAAACATTCAGTACTTC.

V gene TRBV20-1 combines with J gene TRBJ2-2, with D tentatively TRBD1 (6 bases). Trimming took 3 bases from V and 5 from J, leaving 19 bases between them. Germline lookup yields CDR1 DFQATT and CDR2 SNEGSKA (reference sequence). The CDR3 is 16 residues long. CDR3 loop: CSASPGLQGRTGELFF. For the CDR3, the DNA is TGCAGTGCTAGTCCAGGTCTACAGGGAAGGACCGGGGAGCTGTTTTTT.

This chain joins TRBV12-3 or TRBV12-4 and TRBJ1-5; D might be TRBD1 (5 bases). Between the trimmed V and J ends, which lost 7 bases and 3 bases, there was a span of 13 bases. CDR3 size: 14 residues. CDR3 region: CASIRDGNNQPQHF. The CDR3 nucleotides are TGTGCCAGCATTCGGGACGGCAACAATCAGCCCCAGCATTTT.

This clonotype was recorded a few times. J is TRBJ2-1 and V is TRBV7-2, with 13 bases aligning to TRBD2. Trimming at V came to 0 bases and at J to 6 bases, leaving 5 bases not matched to a gene. The CDR3 loop spans 17 amino acids. The germline V gene encodes CDR1 SGHTA and CDR2 FQGNSA. The CDR3 bases are TGTGCCAGCAGCTTAGCGGCCGGGACTAGCGGGACCAATGAGCAGTTCTTC. Translation: CASSLAAGTSGTNEQFF.

This clonotype was picked up many times. This rearrangement joins TRBV7-2 to TRBJ2-3; tentatively, D is TRBD1 (6 bases). Trimming removed 7 bases at V and 2 bases at J, with 16 bases between. Germline V gives CDR1 SGHTA, CDR2 FQGNSA. This CDR3 contains 15 residues. For the CDR3, the DNA is TGTGCCAGCACCGACAGGACAAAGGACACAGATACGCAGTATTTT. It specifies CASTDRTKDTDTQYF.

In regard to this clonotype: A much more abundant neighbour one base away suggests this may be a read error. The V gene is TRBV7-9, the J gene TRBJ1-4; D gene uncertain. Looked up from germline, CDR1 is SEHNR and CDR2 is FQNEAQ (reference sequence). This CDR3 has 14 residues. V lost 5 bases and J lost 1, with 8 bases in between. CDR3 amino acids: CASSNHVTNEKLFF. The CDR3 region has the DNA TGTGCCAGCAGCAATCATGTAACTAATGAAAAACTGTTTTTT. Supplemented by reference TRBV7-9 and TRBJ1-4, the full variable domain reads DTGVSQNPRHKITKRGQNVTFRCDPISEHNRLYWYRQTLGQGPEFLTYFQNEAQLEKSRLLSDRFSAERPKGSFSTLEIQRTEQGDSAMYLCASSNHVTNEKLFFGSGTQLSVL.

V and J are TRBV28 and TRBJ1-2; D gene unclear. Between the trimmed V and J ends, which lost 1 base and 4 bases, there was a span of 13 bases. In germline, CDR1 is MDHEN, CDR2 SYDVKM. The CDR3 is made up of 15 amino acids. DNA of the CDR3: TGTGCCAGCAGTTTATTAAGCCGACTCGGCTATGGCTACACCTTC. It is translated as CASSLLSRLGYGYTF.

This clonotype has more than one count but fewer than ten. The chain combines TRBV7-9 with TRBJ2-3, with a tentative D call TRBD1 (5 bases). Germline V CDR1 and CDR2: SEHNR, FQNEAQ (reference sequence). V lost 4 bases, J lost 0 bases, and 14 bases lay in between. This CDR3 has 16 residues. The CDR3 loop is CASSSNRGSSTDTQYF. The CDR3 DNA reads TGTGCCAGCAGCTCCAATAGGGGATCTAGCACAGATACGCAGTATTTT.

The chain is built from TRBV5-1 and TRBJ1-1, with 8 bases that match TRBD1. The CDR3 runs to 15 residues. V shed 4 bases and J 1 base; nucleotides not matched to a gene: 6. Germline V gene data show CDR1 as SGHRS and CDR2 as YFSETQ. As DNA, the CDR3 is TGCGCCAGCAGCGCCGAGACAGGGGAGAACACTGAAGCTTTCTTT. The encoded protein is CASSAETGENTEAFF.

The chain employs TRBV4-1 and TRBJ1-4, with TRBD1 identical over 8 bases. CDR3 size: 16 residues. CDR1 is MGHRA, CDR2 YSYEKL, per germline. Trimming took 4 bases from V and 0 from J; bases not matched to a gene: 4. Written as DNA, the CDR3 is TGCGCCAGCAGCCCAGGGGGCGTCTCAACTAATGAAAAACTGTTTTTT. Protein product: CASSPGGVSTNEKLFF.

This clonotype appeared many times. J is TRBJ2-1 and V is TRBV4-3; TRBD2 agrees at 12 bases. Germline trimming cut 8 bases from V and 4 bases from J; bases unmatched to any gene: 6. The germline V gene has CDR1 LGHNA and CDR2 YSLEER. This CDR3 contains 15 residues. CDR3 DNA sequence: TGCGCCAGCGCCCCCGGGACTAGCGGGTACAATGAGCAGTTCTTC. Translation: CASAPGTSGYNEQFF.

J is TRBJ2-1 and V is TRBV9, with 10 bases matching TRBD2. Trimming removed 0 bases from V and 5 bases from J; junction bases left unmatched: 5. The CDR3 spans 16 residues. Looked up from germline, CDR1 is SGDLS and CDR2 is YYNGEE. CDR3 region: CASSVVASGSNNEQFF. The CDR3 DNA sequence: TGTGCCAGCAGCGTAGTGGCTAGCGGGAGCAACAATGAGCAGTTCTTC.

The chain uses TRBV6-1 and TRBJ2-3, with D possibly TRBD2 on 5 matching bases. This CDR3 comprises 14 residues. V lost 5 bases to trimming and J lost 1 base, with 10 bases between them. CDR1 MNHNS and CDR2 SASEGT come from the germline V gene. The DNA of the CDR3 is TGTGCCAGCAGTCCTGGACTTGGCACAGATACGCAGTATTTT. It translates to CASSPGLGTDTQYF.

The chain carries TRBV7-3 and TRBJ2-1; TRBD2 is a possible D gene (6 bases). This CDR3 is 16 amino acids long. Trimming stripped 5 bases from V and 0 bases from J, with 14 bases between. CDR1 and CDR2 (germline): SGHTA, FQGTGA. CDR3 loop: CASSRLAFGSYNEQFF. The CDR3 region has the DNA TGTGCCAGCAGCAGGCTAGCGTTCGGCTCCTACAATGAGCAGTTCTTC.

This clonotype appeared many times. In DNA, the CDR3 is TGTGCCAGCAGCTTAGCGCGGGCAGGGCCCGCTCCTGAAGCTTTCTTT. Amino acids: CASSLARAGPAPEAFF. The rearrangement joins TRBV7-8 to TRBJ1-1; D possibly corresponds to TRBD1 (5 bases). Trimming removed 0 bases from V and 6 bases from J, with 17 bases in between. This CDR3 contains 16 residues. Germline CDR1 reads SGHVS; CDR2 reads FQNEAQ.

At least ten counts were recorded for this clonotype. The V gene is TRBV7-2, the J gene TRBJ2-3; D is unresolved. Trimming took off 4 bases at V and 4 bases at J, with 6 bases between the two ends. CDR1 and CDR2 from the germline V gene are SGHTA and FQGNSA. The CDR3 is made up of 12 amino acids. For the CDR3, the DNA is TGTGCCAGCAGCTCCTCTCCAGATACGCAGTATTTT. Protein: CASSSSPDTQYF.

This chain connects TRBV11-3 to TRBJ2-7; 10 nucleotides line up with TRBD2. V shed 5 bases and J 4 bases; nucleotides not matched to a gene: 8. Germline CDR1 reads SGHNT; CDR2 reads YENEEA. The CDR3 has 15 amino acids. In DNA form, the CDR3 reads TGTGCCAGCAGCCACTCGGCTAGCGGGAGTTACGAGCAGTACTTC. Translated, it gives CASSHSASGSYEQYF.